The clone carrying this TCR beta chain has only a few counts. Its antigen is unidentified. The CDR3 is 16 residues long. The V gene's germline CDR1 is MDHEN and CDR2 SYDVKM. V lost 5 bases and J lost 3, with 20 bases in between. cDNA libraries of TCR beta carried unique molecular identifiers. TCRdb recomputed calls from the PCR reads with MiXCR, one row per CDR3 protein. This sample has about 430,000 distinct CDR3 sequences; about 39% occur once, and the top ten carry 7.6%. The data were obtained in a study of post-analysis software for immune sequencing data. Notes on the study in general: With TRBV5-6, TRBV5-1 and TRBV20-1 included, 4 to 6 TRBV segments were more frequent in patients than in controls.

The TCR comes from a girl aged 2 to 9 with multiple sclerosis. Sequences were obtained from blood. The chain is built from TRBV28 and TRBJ2-7, with D hard to call. CDR3 DNA sequence: TGTGCCAGCAGTCTTCATCCAGGTCCCTTGCTCTACGAGCAGTACTTC. Its translation is CASSLHPGPLLYEQYF.